The 29 T cell receptor beta chains presented below share a single source sample, sequenced in a study of T cells in Graves' hyperthyroidism and ophthalmopathy. TCR beta CDR3 regions were amplified from RNA transcripts. The HTBI primer set served for first-round RT-PCR of the TCR CDR3. Using its own MiXCR run on the multiplex PCR reads, TCRdb lists one record per CDR3 protein. Here the sample spans more than 350,000 distinct CDR3 sequences, 14% to 15% being singletons. Sequencing was carried out using blood. The receptors originated from a woman aged 25 to 45 with Graves' hyperthyroidism.

As regards this clonotype: This may stem from a read error, because a much larger clone lies one nucleotide away. The CDR3 spells CASSLGGRIDEQFF. The CDR3 nucleotides read TGTGCCAGCAGTCTTGGCGGGAGAATCGATGAGCAGTTCTTC. The chain joins TRBV12-3 or TRBV12-4 to TRBJ2-1; 7 bases fit TRBD2. The CDR3 consists of 14 residues. The trim removed 5 bases at V and 8 bases at J, leaving 9 bases unmatched.

The chain employs TRBV20-1 and TRBJ1-5; D gene ambiguous. Between the trimmed V and J ends, which lost 2 bases and 2 bases, there was a span of 16 bases. CDR3 length equals 16 residues. Germline CDR1 DFQATT, CDR2 SNEGSKA (reference sequence). CDR3 in amino acids: CSARFLRRGGNQPQHF. CDR3 DNA sequence: TGCAGTGCTAGATTCCTCCGACGTGGGGGCAATCAGCCCCAGCATTTT.

V usage is TRBV3-1 and J usage is TRBJ1-2, with D uncertain. The V end lost 1 base, the J end lost 3 bases, and 12 bases lay between the germline ends. The CDR3 consists of 15 residues. Germline CDR1 LGHDT, CDR2 YNNKEL (reference sequence). CDR3 in DNA: TGTGCCAGCAGCCAAGGTAGTGACGGCTACTATGGCTACACCTTC. Translated: CASSQGSDGYYGYTF.

This clonotype was detected many times. The chain is built from TRBV11-2 and TRBJ2-3, with D perhaps matching TRBD2 (6 bases). The CDR3 totals 14 residues. V dropped 0 bases and J dropped 3 bases, with 7 bases sitting between them. The germline V gene encodes CDR1 SGHAT and CDR2 FQNNGV. The CDR3 protein is CASSLDGRTDTQYF. As DNA, the CDR3 is TGTGCCAGCAGCTTAGATGGGAGGACAGATACGCAGTATTTT.

This clonotype was seen many times. V gene TRBV2 combines with J gene TRBJ2-1, with 12 nucleotides matching TRBD2. With V trimmed by 3 bases and J by 7 bases, 10 bases remained unmatched. The CDR3 length is 17 residues. Germline V gives CDR1 SNHLY, CDR2 FYNNEI. The DNA for the CDR3 is TGTGCCAGCAGTGATGTCCTGCTAGCGGGAGGGCGAAATGAGCAGTTCTTC. Protein sequence: CASSDVLLAGGRNEQFF.

This clonotype showed up many times. In DNA form, the CDR3 reads TGTGCCAGCGCCTCGACTTCCCCCAATGAAAAACTGTTTTTT. Translation gives CASASTSPNEKLFF. The chain couples TRBV12-3 or TRBV12-4 to TRBJ1-4, with no clear D. Trimming stripped 8 bases from V and 5 bases from J, with 15 bases between. This CDR3 region has 14 residues.

J is TRBJ1-6 and V is TRBV6-1, with TRBD1 identical over 9 bases. CDR3 size: 15 residues. V shed 4 bases, J shed 10 bases, and the junction held 8 bases outside the gene matches. Germline loops: CDR1 MNHNS, CDR2 SASEGT. The CDR3 bases are TGTGCCAGCAGTGTCTTTTTTGACAGGGGGTCACCCCTCCACTTT. Translated, it gives CASSVFFDRGSPLHF.

Many counts were recorded for this clonotype. V and J are TRBV28 and TRBJ1-5; no firm D call. This CDR3 comprises 17 residues. The germline CDR1 and CDR2 sequences are MDHEN and SYDVKM. V was cut by 7 bases and J by 0 bases, with 19 bases left in between. CDR3 residues: CASISRGLRLSNQPQHF. DNA of the CDR3: TGTGCCAGCATCTCGCGAGGGCTTCGCCTTAGCAATCAGCCCCAGCATTTT.

As to this clonotype: A much larger clone sits a single nucleotide away, making a read error possible. V gene TRBV2 combines with J gene TRBJ1-5; 10 positions match TRBD1. CDR1 and CDR2 (germline): SNHLY, FYNNEI. CDR3 length: 13 residues. The CDR3 nucleotides read TGTGCCAGCATGGGACAGGGGTACCAGCTCCAGCATTTT. Protein sequence: CASMGQGYQLQHF. Supplemented by reference TRBV2 and TRBJ1-5, the full variable domain reads EPEVTQTPSHQVTQMGQEVILRCVPISNHLYFYWYRQILGQKVEFLVSFYNNEISEKSEIFDDQFSVERPDGSNFTLKIRSTKLEDSAMYFCASMGQGYQLQHFGDGTRLSIL.

This clonotype occurred a few times. The chain combines TRBV10-3 with TRBJ2-1; D uncertain. CDR1 ENHRY and CDR2 SYGVKD come from the germline V gene. The CDR3 length is 13 residues. V lost 1 base to trimming and J lost 5 bases, with 6 bases between them. The CDR3 nucleotides are TGTGCCATCAGTGAGTTAAGAGACAATGAGCAGTTCTTC. Translating it yields CAISELRDNEQFF.

This clonotype was found a few times. The rearrangement joins TRBV12-3 or TRBV12-4 to TRBJ2-5, with D hard to call. The CDR3 loop spans 15 amino acids. V gave up 7 bases and J gave up 1 base, with 16 bases separating them. The CDR3: CASTLTLARQETQYF. In DNA, the CDR3 is TGTGCCAGCACCTTAACACTCGCGCGCCAAGAGACCCAGTACTTC.

The genes are TRBV11-2 and TRBJ2-7; 8 bases map to TRBD2. V gave up 5 bases and J gave up 3 bases; unmatched junction bases: 9. The CDR3 runs 15 residues. Germline lookup yields CDR1 SGHAT and CDR2 FQNNGV. CDR3 bases: TGTGCCAGCAGCCCAATCCTAGCGGGCAACTACGAGCAGTACTTC. Translating it yields CASSPILAGNYEQYF. Looking up the rest from reference TRBV11-2 and TRBJ2-7 gives the full variable domain: EAGVAQSPRYKIIEKRQSVAFWCNPISGHATLYWYQQILGQGPKLLIQFQNNGVVDDSQLPKDRFSAERLKGVDSTLKIQPAKLEDSAVYLCASSPILAGNYEQYFGPGTRLTVT.

There are many counts of this clonotype. The V call is TRBV20-1, the J call TRBJ1-1; TRBD1 agrees at 7 bases. The CDR3 is 13 residues long. Per germline, CDR1 DFQATT and CDR2 SNEGSKA (reference sequence). Trimming removed 6 bases from V and 1 base from J; junction bases left unmatched: 5. The CDR3 sequence: CSARGGRNTEAFF. The CDR3 nucleotides read TGCAGTGCCAGGGGGGGCCGGAACACTGAAGCTTTCTTT.

This clonotype was seen at least ten times. The chain is built from TRBV7-8 and TRBJ2-7; TRBD2 is a possible D gene (5 bases). Germline lookup yields CDR1 SGHVS and CDR2 FQNEAQ. Trimming removed 6 bases at V and 0 bases at J, with 12 bases between. CDR3 size: 14 residues. The CDR3 spells CASSTRTGSYEQYF. CDR3 DNA: TGTGCCAGCAGTACCCGGACTGGCTCCTACGAGCAGTACTTC.

This clonotype was observed at least ten times. The V gene is TRBV18, the J gene TRBJ2-5; 15 bases are a match to TRBD2. The CDR3 consists of 15 residues. In germline, CDR1 is KGHSH, CDR2 LQKENI. V was clipped by 4 bases and J by 4 bases; unmatched bases: 1. The CDR3 DNA reads as TGTGCCAGCTCACGGACTAGCGGGAGGGGAGAGACCCAGTACTTC. Its translation is CASSRTSGRGETQYF.

This clonotype was picked up a small number of times. The gene calls are TRBV4-2 and TRBJ2-7, with D maybe TRBD2 (5 bases). Germline assignment: CDR1 LGHNA and CDR2 YNFKEQ. Trimming removed 2 bases from V and 1 base from J, with 21 bases in between. This CDR3 is 18 amino acids long. CDR3 nucleotides: TGTGCCAGCAGCCAAATAAAAGGAATCCTAGCCCCATCCTACGAGCAGTACTTC. Translated, it gives CASSQIKGILAPSYEQYF.

This clonotype was detected ten times or more. J is TRBJ2-5 and V is TRBV30; 7 positions agree with TRBD1. Germline CDR1 is GTSNPN and CDR2 is SVGIG (reference sequence). The CDR3 totals 13 residues. After removal of 2 bases from V and 5 bases from J, the junction contained 5 bases not matched to a gene. CDR3 sequence reads: CAWSPYRGETQYF. The DNA of the CDR3 is TGTGCCTGGAGTCCCTACAGGGGTGAGACCCAGTACTTC.

This chain connects TRBV4-2 to TRBJ2-5; TRBD2 is a possible D gene (6 bases). V was pared by 0 bases and J by 3 bases, with 14 bases between. The CDR3 consists of 16 residues. CDR1 and CDR2 (germline): LGHNA, YNFKEQ. CDR3 bases: TGTGCCAGCAGCCAAGATTTTATGGGGGGTAAAGAGACCCAGTACTTC. Protein: CASSQDFMGGKETQYF.

There are many counts of this clonotype. This chain joins TRBV27 and TRBJ1-1, with unresolved D. The CDR3 covers 15 residues. Deletions cut 2 bases from V and 2 bases from J, with 12 bases between. Germline V gene data show CDR1 as MNHEY and CDR2 as SMNVEV (reference sequence). CDR3 sequence: CASSLRRNYNTEAFF. The DNA of the CDR3 is TGTGCCAGCAGTTTACGTAGAAACTATAACACTGAAGCTTTCTTT.

This clonotype was picked up a small number of times. This chain links TRBV19 with TRBJ1-5; TRBD1 matches 10 bases. Trimming removed 7 bases from V and 0 bases from J; junction bases left unmatched: 12. The CDR3 has 18 residues. Germline V lookup: CDR1 LNHDA, CDR2 SQIVND (reference sequence). Here the CDR3 reads CASTPLGTGDYSNQPQHF. CDR3 sequence (DNA): TGTGCCAGTACACCACTAGGGACAGGGGATTATAGCAATCAGCCCCAGCATTTT.

As DNA, the CDR3 is TGTGCCAGCAGCGTAGGGGGTGCCTACCAAGAGACCCAGTACTTC. Translation: CASSVGGAYQETQYF. V and J are TRBV9 and TRBJ2-5; D remains ambiguous. The germline CDR1 and CDR2 sequences are SGDLS and YYNGEE. The CDR3 is made up of 15 amino acids. V was clipped by 0 bases and J by 0 bases, with 9 bases between them.

The chain is built from TRBV6-1 and TRBJ1-5; no clear D. V was pared by 6 bases and J by 9 bases, with 12 bases between. Germline-derived CDR1 and CDR2 are MNHNS and SASEGT. The CDR3 length is 12 residues. This CDR3 reads CASRGYERPQHF. The CDR3 nucleotides are TGTGCCAGCAGGGGGTACGAGCGGCCCCAGCATTTT.

The V call is TRBV9, the J call TRBJ1-5; D is ambiguous. This CDR3 is built from 13 residues. V was cut by 4 bases and J by 5 bases, with 10 bases left in between. Germline values: CDR1 SGDLS, CDR2 YYNGEE. Written as DNA, the CDR3 is TGTGCCAGCAGCAAAAATCTAGATCAGCCCCAGCATTTT. This codes for CASSKNLDQPQHF.

This clonotype has at least ten counts. The rearrangement joins TRBV12-3 or TRBV12-4 to TRBJ2-5; 11 nucleotides line up with TRBD2. V lost 0 bases, J lost 5 bases, and 5 bases stayed unmatched. This CDR3 region has 16 residues. The DNA for the CDR3 is TGTGCCAGCAGTTTAGCTAGCGGGAGGGTTTACGAGACCCAGTACTTC. Amino acid sequence: CASSLASGRVYETQYF.

The V and J genes are TRBV3-1 and TRBJ2-1; D gene ambiguous. Germline V gene data show CDR1 as LGHDT and CDR2 as YNNKEL (reference sequence). CDR3 length: 13 residues. The V end lost 0 bases, the J end lost 9 bases, and 9 bases lay between the germline ends. The CDR3 loop is CASSQEGNGEQFF. The CDR3 bases are TGTGCCAGCAGCCAAGAGGGAAACGGTGAGCAGTTCTTC.

This clonotype has ten or more counts. This rearrangement joins TRBV6-1 to TRBJ2-1, with D possibly matching TRBD2 (5 bases). With 6 bases removed from V and 7 bases from J, the gap between germline ends came to 7 bases. Germline V gives CDR1 MNHNS, CDR2 SASEGT. The CDR3 totals 11 residues. The chain's CDR3 is CASSRGNEQFF. In DNA, the CDR3 is TGTGCCAGCAGCCGGGGTAATGAGCAGTTCTTC.

This clonotype has at least ten counts. V is TRBV28 and J is TRBJ2-1; 11 bases match TRBD2. In germline, CDR1 is MDHEN, CDR2 SYDVKM. V was pared by 1 base and J by 5 bases, with 4 bases of the junction left unmatched. The length of the CDR3 is 16 residues. The CDR3 DNA reads as TGTGCCAGCAGTTTATTAGCGGGAGGGCAGGACAATGAGCAGTTCTTC. Translating it yields CASSLLAGGQDNEQFF.

V is TRBV4-2 and J is TRBJ1-4, with 8 bases aligning to TRBD1. CDR3 length equals 14 residues. The J segment lost 5 bases and the V segment lost 6 bases, leaving 5 bases of the junction unmatched. Germline V gene data show CDR1 as LGHNA and CDR2 as YNFKEQ. The CDR3 is CASRYRGKNEKLFF. The CDR3 DNA sequence: TGTGCCAGCAGATACAGGGGGAAGAATGAAAAACTGTTTTTT.

Points on this clonotype: A much larger clone lies a single base off, so this may be a read error. The chain combines TRBV5-6 with TRBJ2-2; 8 nucleotides line up with TRBD1. In germline, CDR1 is SGHDT, CDR2 YYEEEE. Losses at the gene ends were 3 bases for V and 4 bases for J; bases not matched to a gene: 5. CDR3 length equals 15 residues. The CDR3 region has the DNA TGTGCCAGCAGCTCTCAGGGGGCGAGCACCGGGGAGCTGTTTTTT. Protein: CASSSQGASTGELFF.